This paragraph reports one T cell receptor (beta chain). Antigen unknown. The entry originates in a study of long-term antiretroviral therapy in people with HIV. Study-wide results and limits: HIV repertoires showed narrower CDR3 length ranges than controls. The clones with expansion before ART were dominant in the repertoire at all time points. Subsequent to ART, diversity was augmented yet persisted below that of transplant donor controls.

The CDR3 consists of 15 residues. The germline V gene has CDR1 SGHVS and CDR2 FNYEAQ. V lost 6 bases, J lost 6 bases, and 15 bases lay in between. All donors provided no fewer than one pre-ART and no fewer than two post-ART PBMC samples. The libraries were made with immunoSEQ v3.0 at survey level. This table comes from immunoSEQ multiplex PCR, and its TCRdb copy is limited to in-frame clones, with some not included. The data hold tens of thousands of clones, with approximately 96% observed a single time. The sequences come from unsorted PBMCs, collected roughly 6.4 years after starting antiretroviral therapy. V is TRBV7-6 and J is TRBJ1-6; tentative D call: TRBD1 (6 bases). The receptor was isolated from a man aged 25-45 years with HIV. CDR3 nucleotide sequence: TGTGCCAGCAGTTCCAGACCGGACAGTAATTCACCCCTCCACTTT. Translation gives CASSSRPDSNSPLHF.